The rows below give T cell receptor beta chains drawn from one sample of a study of T cell responses to AZD1222 COVID-19 vaccine. The assay was immunoSEQ multiplex PCR, and TCRdb's table has in-frame clones only and misses some. The table lists fewer than 120,000 clones, 65% to 85% of them singletons, with about 4.5% in the top ten. The specimen comprised peripheral blood, sampled on day 0 of AZD1222 vaccination. The receptors derive from an adult in good health. Each CDR3 is given with its conserved first and last residue. Fields, in order: clone size, V gene, CDR3 protein. The listing skips clone size in some rows; elsewhere it reads once, few, many or a size class.

. | TRBV27 | CASSSTGGRSIQYF
. | TRBV6-2/TRBV6-3 | CASSYPTGSQPQHF
. | TRBV5-6 | CASSLGRGIQPQHF
. | TRBV28 | CASSTAVYGYTF
few | TRBV7-6 | CASSLTPQASGNTIYF
. | TRBV27 | CASRAASGIYEQFF
. | TRBV9 | CASGRQSGANVLTF
. | TRBV30 | CAWSLGEETQYF
. | TRBV19 | CASSIGSFSTDTQYF
. | TRBV5-1 | CASSLDMRNSPLHF
. | TRBV5-1 | CASSSGQGLRVDGYTF
. | TRBV7-9 | CASSLGLAGARDTQYF
. | TRBV28 | CASRSGWGGHNEQFF
. | TRBV28 | CASWAGSSSYNEQFF